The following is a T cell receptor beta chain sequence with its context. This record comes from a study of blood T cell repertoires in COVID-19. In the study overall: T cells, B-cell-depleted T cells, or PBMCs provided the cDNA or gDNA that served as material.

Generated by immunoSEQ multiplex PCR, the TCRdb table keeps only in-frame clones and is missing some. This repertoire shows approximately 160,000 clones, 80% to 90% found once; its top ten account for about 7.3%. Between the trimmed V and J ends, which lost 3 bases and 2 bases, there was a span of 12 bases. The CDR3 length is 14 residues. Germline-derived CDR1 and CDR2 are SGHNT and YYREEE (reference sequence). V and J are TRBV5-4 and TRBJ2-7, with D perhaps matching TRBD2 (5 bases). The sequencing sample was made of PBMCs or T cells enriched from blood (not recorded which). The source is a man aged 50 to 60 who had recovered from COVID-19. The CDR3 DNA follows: TGTGCCAGCAGCTCCGGCGGAGGCCCCTACGAGCAGTACTTC. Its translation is CASSSGGGPYEQYF.